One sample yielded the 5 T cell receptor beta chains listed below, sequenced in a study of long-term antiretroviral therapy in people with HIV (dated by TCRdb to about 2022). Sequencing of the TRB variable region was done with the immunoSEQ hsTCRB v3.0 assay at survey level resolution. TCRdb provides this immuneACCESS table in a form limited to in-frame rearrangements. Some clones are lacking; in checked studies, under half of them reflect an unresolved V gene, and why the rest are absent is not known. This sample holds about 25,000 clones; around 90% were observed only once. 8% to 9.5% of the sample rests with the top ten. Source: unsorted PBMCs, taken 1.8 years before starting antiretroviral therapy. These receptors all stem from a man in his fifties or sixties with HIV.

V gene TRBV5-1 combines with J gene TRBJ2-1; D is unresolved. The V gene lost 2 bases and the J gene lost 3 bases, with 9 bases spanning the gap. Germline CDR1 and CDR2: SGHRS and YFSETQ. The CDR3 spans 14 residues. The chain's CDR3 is CASSFQVSYNEQFF. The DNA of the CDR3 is TGCGCCAGCAGCTTTCAGGTTAGCTACAATGAGCAGTTCTTC.

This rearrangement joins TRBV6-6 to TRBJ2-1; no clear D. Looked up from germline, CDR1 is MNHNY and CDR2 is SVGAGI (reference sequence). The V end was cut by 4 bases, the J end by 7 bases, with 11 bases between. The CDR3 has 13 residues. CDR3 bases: TGTGCCAGCAGTTCCCCATCCACGAATGAGCAGTTCTTC. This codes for CASSSPSTNEQFF.

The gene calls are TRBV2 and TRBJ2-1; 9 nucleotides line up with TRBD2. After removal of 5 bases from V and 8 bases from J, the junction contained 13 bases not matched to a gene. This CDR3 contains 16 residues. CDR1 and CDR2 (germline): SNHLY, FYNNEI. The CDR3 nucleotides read TGTGCCAGCAGTTCAATTAGCGGGAGCCGCGAGGATGAGCAGTTCTTC. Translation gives CASSSISGSREDEQFF.

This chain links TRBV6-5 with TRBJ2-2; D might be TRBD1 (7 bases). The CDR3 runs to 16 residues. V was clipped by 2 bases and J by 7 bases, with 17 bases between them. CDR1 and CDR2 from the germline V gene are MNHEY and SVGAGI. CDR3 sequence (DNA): TGTGCCAGCAGTTACGGCGCAGGGGGGTTGATCGGGGAGCTGTTTTTT. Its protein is CASSYGAGGLIGELFF.

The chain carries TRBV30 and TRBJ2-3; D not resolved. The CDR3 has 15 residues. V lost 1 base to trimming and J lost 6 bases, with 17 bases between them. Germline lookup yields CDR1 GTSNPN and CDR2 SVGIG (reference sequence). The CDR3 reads CAWSDMAGISDTQYF. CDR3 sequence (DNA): TGTGCCTGGAGTGACATGGCTGGGATTTCGGATACGCAGTATTTT.